The 20 T cell receptor beta chains listed next were all sequenced from one sample in a study of CD8 T cells in Susac syndrome. Random hexamers served to reverse transcribe roughly 0.5 to 1 ug RNA. TCRdb reprocessed the immunoSEQ multiplex PCR reads with MiXCR, giving one entry per CDR3 protein. The sample holds some 300,000 distinct CDR3 sequences, 89% seen once. The sample was CD8+ T cells from PBMCs. The receptors were gathered from a human donor with multiple sclerosis.

This clonotype was observed a single time. The V gene is TRBV27, the J gene TRBJ2-1; 8 bases fit TRBD2. The CDR3 contains 15 residues. V shed 4 bases and J 7 bases; nucleotides not matched to a gene: 9. From germline, CDR1 is MNHEY and CDR2 SMNVEV (reference sequence). CDR3 DNA: TGTGCCAGCAGTTCACGGACTAGCCGTTCGAATGAGCAGTTCTTC. It is translated as CASSSRTSRSNEQFF.

This clonotype occurred once. This chain links TRBV7-8 with TRBJ2-6; a possible D gene is TRBD2 (5 bases). Trimming cost V 4 bases and J 3 bases, with 19 bases left between them. Germline V gene lookup returns CDR1 SGHVS and CDR2 FQNEAQ. The CDR3 consists of 18 residues. DNA of the CDR3: TGTGCCAGCAGCTCCCTAGCCCCACCAGGCCTTGGGGCCAACGTCCTGACTTTC. Its translation: CASSSLAPPGLGANVLTF.

The CDR3 nucleotides are TGCGCCAGCAGCTTAAGTCCAGGGGGGGCCACTGAAGCTTTCTTT. As protein: CASSLSPGGATEAFF. This chain links TRBV5-1 with TRBJ1-1, with TRBD1 matching over 7 bases. Germline V lookup: CDR1 SGHRS, CDR2 YFSETQ. The CDR3 runs 15 residues. With 2 bases clipped from V and 4 bases from J, the junction kept 8 bases outside the gene matches.

The rearrangement links TRBV7-2 to TRBJ1-2; possibly TRBD1 for D (5 bases). Trimming cost V 1 base and J 6 bases, with 9 bases left between them. In germline, CDR1 is SGHTA, CDR2 FQGNSA. The CDR3 loop spans 13 amino acids. CDR3 in DNA: TGTGCCAGCAGCTTAGTGGGGGTAGATGGCTACACCTTC. It yields the protein CASSLVGVDGYTF. The full variable domain, in which reference TRBV7-2 and TRBJ1-2 provide the parts outside the CDR3, is GAGVSQSPSNKVTEKGKDVELRCDPISGHTALYWYRQSLGQGLEFLIYFQGNSAPDKSGLPSDRFSAERTGGSVSTLTIQRTQQEDSAVYLCASSLVGVDGYTFGSGTRLTVV.

V gene TRBV29-1 combines with J gene TRBJ2-1; TRBD2 aligns across 9 bases. There are 15 residues in the CDR3. J lost 12 bases, V lost 5 bases, and 17 bases had no gene match. Germline V lookup: CDR1 SQVTM, CDR2 ANQGSEA. The CDR3 sequence: CSVLISGGRQGGQFF. In nucleotides, the CDR3 is TGCAGCGTTCTAATTAGCGGGGGCCGCCAGGGTGGGCAGTTCTTC.

The chain links TRBV20-1 to TRBJ1-2; no reliable D call. The CDR3 consists of 12 residues. The V end was cut by 3 bases, the J end by 3 bases, with 8 bases between. In germline, CDR1 is DFQATT, CDR2 SNEGSKA (reference sequence). CDR3 bases: TGCAGTGCTAGGATCTCAGACTATGGCTACACCTTC. This sequence encodes CSARISDYGYTF.

V gene TRBV4-3 combines with J gene TRBJ2-1; the D gene is possibly TRBD2 (7 bases). V lost 0 bases to trimming and J lost 6 bases, with 15 bases between them. Per germline, CDR1 LGHNA and CDR2 YSLEER. The length of the CDR3 is 16 residues. The CDR3 loop is CASSQDSGGAGNEQFF. CDR3 sequence (DNA): TGCGCCAGCAGCCAAGATTCGGGGGGCGCTGGCAATGAGCAGTTCTTC.

The V gene is TRBV12-5, the J gene TRBJ2-1, with D tentatively TRBD1 (8 bases). V lost 5 bases and J lost 6, with 20 bases in between. From germline, CDR1 is LGHNT and CDR2 FRNRAP. The CDR3 is 16 amino acids. DNA for the CDR3: TGTGCTAGTGGTACGAACAGGGGGGGTATAGGCAATGAGCAGTTCTTC. Translated: CASGTNRGGIGNEQFF.

This chain links TRBV6-2 or TRBV6-3 with TRBJ1-2, with 8 bases lining up with TRBD1. V trimming: 2 bases; J trimming: 3 bases; junction bases outside the gene matches: 5. The CDR3 has 15 amino acids. Germline CDR1 and CDR2: MNHEY and SVGEGT. CDR3 loop: CASSYVAGGDYGYTF. CDR3 coding DNA: TGTGCCAGCAGTTACGTTGCAGGGGGCGACTATGGCTACACCTTC.

This rearrangement joins TRBV24-1 to TRBJ2-1; 9 positions match TRBD1. The junction had 10 bases not matched to a gene; V was cut back by 8 bases and J by 9 bases. This CDR3 is 14 amino acids long. The germline CDR1 and CDR2 sequences are KGHDR and SFDVKD. CDR3 in amino acids: CATNPGQGVGEQFF. CDR3 coding DNA: TGTGCCACCAACCCGGGACAGGGAGTAGGTGAGCAGTTCTTC.

This clonotype was found a few times. The chain links TRBV19 to TRBJ2-7, with D possibly TRBD2 on 6 matching bases. V was cut by 3 bases and J by 3 bases, with 12 bases left in between. The CDR3 is 14 residues long. Germline CDR1 and CDR2: LNHDA and SQIVND (reference sequence). The CDR3 DNA reads as TGTGCCAGTAGTATGGGTCAGGGAGGCTACGAGCAGTACTTC. As protein: CASSMGQGGYEQYF.

J is TRBJ1-5 and V is TRBV2; 10 nucleotides align to TRBD1. Germline-derived CDR1 and CDR2 are SNHLY and FYNNEI. The trim removed 5 bases at V and 5 bases at J, leaving 6 bases unmatched. The CDR3 consists of 15 residues. The CDR3 loop is CASSQPGTGDQPQHF. DNA of the CDR3: TGTGCCAGCAGTCAACCCGGGACAGGGGATCAGCCCCAGCATTTT.

The CDR3 DNA follows: TGTGCCAGCAGCCCAACGACAGGGGGGTACACCGGGGAGCTGTTTTTT. Protein sequence: CASSPTTGGYTGELFF. The J gene is TRBJ2-2, the V gene TRBV14, with 9 bases fitting TRBD1. CDR3 length equals 16 residues. Unmatched junction bases numbered 6, after V lost 4 bases and J lost 3 bases. Per the germline V gene, CDR1 is SGHDN and CDR2 is FVKESK.

The CDR3 loop reads CSARERGNGNTIYF. The CDR3 DNA is TGCAGTGCTAGAGAGAGGGGGAATGGAAACACCATATATTTT. This sequence joins TRBV20-1 and TRBJ1-3, with D perhaps TRBD1 (6 bases). The CDR3 spans 14 residues. The V end was cut by 0 bases, the J end by 3 bases, with 9 bases between. The germline V gene encodes CDR1 DFQATT and CDR2 SNEGSKA (reference sequence).

V is TRBV27 and J is TRBJ1-1; D unclear. Germline CDR1 reads MNHEY; CDR2 reads SMNVEV (reference sequence). CDR3 size: 10 residues. Trimming took 8 bases from V and 6 from J, leaving 7 bases between them. CDR3 amino acids: CASGLPEAFF. The CDR3 DNA is TGTGCCAGCGGGCTCCCTGAAGCTTTCTTT.

V gene TRBV29-1 combines with J gene TRBJ2-7; weak D call: TRBD1 (6 bases). The V gene's germline CDR1 is SQVTM and CDR2 ANQGSEA. Trimming took 4 bases from V and 0 from J, leaving 10 bases between them. The CDR3 runs 13 residues. The CDR3 sequence: CSVARDNSYEQYF. CDR3 DNA: TGCAGCGTTGCCCGGGACAACTCCTACGAGCAGTACTTC.

The chain employs TRBV9 and TRBJ2-5; 11 bases match TRBD1. This CDR3 is built from 16 residues. Germline CDR1 is SGDLS and CDR2 is YYNGEE. After removal of 3 bases from V and 0 bases from J, the junction contained 4 bases not matched to a gene. CDR3 residues: CASSDGTGGNQETQYF. CDR3 DNA: TGTGCCAGCAGCGACGGGACAGGGGGTAACCAAGAGACCCAGTACTTC.

The chain links TRBV20-1 to TRBJ1-3; possible D gene TRBD1, 6 bases. Germline V CDR1 and CDR2: DFQATT, SNEGSKA (reference sequence). V was clipped by 0 bases and J by 5 bases, with 14 bases between them. This CDR3 spans 15 amino acids. The chain's CDR3 is CSARDLGRGRNTIYF. In DNA, the CDR3 is TGCAGTGCTAGAGATCTGGGCAGGGGACGAAACACCATATATTTT.

The chain recombines TRBV27 with TRBJ2-1; D gene unclear. Germline V gene lookup returns CDR1 MNHEY and CDR2 SMNVEV (reference sequence). CDR3 length: 11 residues. V gave up 7 bases and J gave up 16 bases, with 17 bases separating them. The CDR3 sequence is CASTLSGRFFF. CDR3 nucleotides: TGTGCCAGCACCCTATCCGGGCGGTTCTTCTTC.

CDR3 region: CASSLEAEMNTEAFF. The CDR3 coding sequence is TGTGCCAGCAGCTTAGAGGCAGAGATGAACACTGAAGCTTTCTTT. The chain couples TRBV7-9 to TRBJ1-1; no clear D. This CDR3 contains 15 residues. Trimming pared 1 base from V and 0 bases from J, leaving 9 bases between. CDR1 and CDR2 from the germline V gene are SEHNR and FQNEAQ (reference sequence).